A single sample is the source of the 18 T cell receptor beta chains below, sequenced in a study of blood T cell repertoires in COVID-19. Generated by immunoSEQ multiplex PCR, the TCRdb table keeps only in-frame clones and is missing some. Of 30,000 to 35,000 clones in the sample, roughly four fifths were seen once. The sequencing input was peripheral blood. The receptors originated from a man at least 80 years old with active or convalescent COVID-19.

The rearrangement uses TRBV4-3 and TRBJ2-7, with D possibly matching TRBD2 (6 bases). From germline, CDR1 is LGHNA and CDR2 YSLEER. Trimming removed 0 bases from V and 3 bases from J, with 12 bases in between. This CDR3 has 15 residues. The CDR3 sequence is CASSQEEEGLYEQYF. The CDR3 nucleotides read TGCGCCAGCAGCCAAGAGGAGGAGGGACTCTACGAGCAGTACTTC.

This chain links TRBV4-2 with TRBJ2-5; TRBD2 matches at 11 bases. The CDR3 spans 16 residues. Unmatched junction bases numbered 4, after V lost 1 base and J lost 3 bases. Germline V gene sequence: CDR1 LGHNA, CDR2 YNFKEQ. CDR3 in DNA: TGTGCCAGCAGCCAAGGTGCACTAGCGGGAGAAGAGACCCAGTACTTC. Its translation is CASSQGALAGEETQYF.

The chain is built from TRBV19 and TRBJ2-1; a weak D match, TRBD2 (6 bases). CDR3 size: 12 residues. V was clipped by 11 bases and J by 9 bases, with 17 bases between them. From germline, CDR1 is LNHDA and CDR2 SQIVND (reference sequence). CDR3 amino acids: CASEAGWSEQFF. The CDR3 coding sequence is TGTGCCTCCGAGGCGGGATGGAGTGAGCAGTTCTTC. Complete variable domain (other parts from reference TRBV19 and TRBJ2-1): DGGITQSPKYLFRKEGQNVTLSCEQNLNHDAMYWYRQDPGQGLRLIYYSQIVNDFQKGDIAEGYSVSREKKESFPLTVTSAQKNPTAFYLCASEAGWSEQFFGPGTRLTVL.

The chain's CDR3 is CASTSLGGEQYF. Here the CDR3 DNA reads TGTGCCAGCACCTCTTTAGGCGGGGAGCAGTACTTC. The rearrangement links TRBV12-3 or TRBV12-4 to TRBJ2-7; maybe TRBD2 (5 bases). Trimming shortened V by 7 bases and J by 7 bases, and 14 bases separated the two germline ends. The CDR3 runs 12 residues.

V and J are TRBV5-1 and TRBJ1-1; the D is unclear. This CDR3 comprises 15 residues. Germline assignment: CDR1 SGHRS and CDR2 YFSETQ. The V end was cut by 4 bases, the J end by 2 bases, with 15 bases between. CDR3 in amino acids: CASSPEGFSNTEAFF. For the CDR3, the DNA is TGCGCCAGCAGCCCGGAGGGCTTCAGCAACACTGAAGCTTTCTTT.

This rearrangement joins TRBV19 to TRBJ2-1; TRBD2 agrees at 8 bases. From germline, CDR1 is LNHDA and CDR2 SQIVND (reference sequence). The CDR3 has 15 residues. V dropped 4 bases and J dropped 8; count of bases not matched to a gene: 10. This CDR3 is CASSSQAGVIDEQFF. In DNA, the CDR3 is TGTGCCAGTAGTAGCCAAGCGGGAGTTATCGATGAGCAGTTCTTC.

This clone was seen once. The chain couples TRBV3-1 (or the pseudogene TRBV3-2) to TRBJ2-3; 11 nucleotides agree with TRBD2. Germline V gene data show CDR1 as LGHDT and CDR2 as YNNKEL (reference sequence). CDR3 length equals 17 residues. The V segment lost 4 bases and the J segment 3 bases; nucleotides outside the gene matches: 9. CDR3 in DNA: TGTGCCAGCAGCCGGGATCCCGGGACTAGCGGAACAGATACGCAGTATTTT. This translates into CASSRDPGTSGTDTQYF.

This chain links TRBV19 with TRBJ1-1; 8 bases agree with TRBD1. The trim removed 7 bases at V and 3 bases at J, leaving 4 bases unmatched. CDR1 is LNHDA and CDR2 is SQIVND in the germline V gene (reference sequence). CDR3 length equals 13 residues. CDR3 in DNA: TGTGCCAGTACCAGGGGGCGGGACACTGAAGCTTTCTTT. Translation gives CASTRGRDTEAFF.

This clone has only one observation. The V gene is TRBV10-3, the J gene TRBJ1-2, with 9 bases fitting TRBD1. V lost 4 bases and J lost 4; bases outside the gene matches: 4. Germline-derived CDR1 and CDR2 are ENHRY and SYGVKD. The CDR3 loop spans 14 amino acids. The CDR3 loop reads CAISGTGELYGYTF. Here the CDR3 DNA reads TGTGCCATCAGTGGGACAGGGGAACTCTATGGCTACACCTTC.

The chain couples TRBV7-8 to TRBJ1-6, with 8 nucleotides matching TRBD1. There are 15 residues in the CDR3. CDR1 SGHVS and CDR2 FQNEAQ come from the germline V gene. The V gene end was trimmed by 4 bases and the J gene end by 8 bases; junction bases not matched to a gene: 7. CDR3 DNA sequence: TGTGCCAGCAGCTCCACCGGGACAGGTTATTCACCCCTCCACTTT. Translated: CASSSTGTGYSPLHF.

The chain recombines TRBV20-1 with TRBJ2-5; TRBD2 is a possible D gene (6 bases). V was trimmed by 7 bases and J by 1 base, leaving 7 bases between them. The germline V gene has CDR1 DFQATT and CDR2 SNEGSKA (reference sequence). The CDR3 extends over 11 amino acids. For the CDR3, the DNA is TGCAGTGGGGAGGCCCAAGAGACCCAGTACTTC. Amino acids: CSGEAQETQYF.

The CDR3 region is CASSQDPRGAYEQYF. CDR3 bases: TGTGCCAGCAGCCAAGATCCCAGGGGCGCCTACGAGCAGTACTTC. The genes are TRBV3-1 (or the pseudogene TRBV3-2) and TRBJ2-7; the D gene is possibly TRBD1 (6 bases). Trimming took off 0 bases at V and 2 bases at J, with 11 bases between the two ends. The CDR3 has 15 amino acids. Germline CDR1 is LGHDT and CDR2 is YNNKEL (reference sequence).

The rearrangement uses TRBV24-1 and TRBJ1-6, with D tentatively TRBD1 (5 bases). CDR1 is KGHDR, CDR2 SFDVKD, per germline. The CDR3 consists of 14 residues. V dropped 5 bases and J dropped 6 bases, with 10 bases sitting between them. The CDR3 DNA reads as TGTGCCACCAGTGTGGGACTTTCTAATTCACCCCTCCACTTT. This sequence encodes CATSVGLSNSPLHF.

About this clone itself: The junction does not match germline at one end; this may be a read error. The chain carries TRBV5-1 and TRBJ2-7, with 7 bases matching TRBD2. The CDR3 runs to 15 residues. CDR1 SGHRS and CDR2 YFSETQ come from the germline V gene. CDR3 loop: CARSWGGGPSYEQYF. In DNA form, the CDR3 reads TGCGCCCGCAGCTGGGGGGGAGGGCCGTCCTACGAGCAGTACTTC.

The chain combines TRBV7-9 with TRBJ2-3; perhaps TRBD2 as D (6 bases). The CDR3 totals 15 residues. Germline lookup yields CDR1 SEHNR and CDR2 FQNEAQ (reference sequence). Trimming removed 5 bases at V and 2 bases at J, with 14 bases between. This CDR3 is CASSVREMDTDTQYF. CDR3 sequence (DNA): TGTGCCAGCAGCGTTCGGGAGATGGACACAGATACGCAGTATTTT.

The V call is TRBV6-5, the J call TRBJ1-1; 8 positions agree with TRBD1. Germline CDR1 and CDR2: MNHEY and SVGAGI. V shed 6 bases and J 1 base; nucleotides not matched to a gene: 4. CDR3 length: 14 residues. The CDR3 sequence: CASSRTGRNTEAFF. DNA of the CDR3: TGTGCCAGCAGCCGGACAGGGAGGAACACTGAAGCTTTCTTT.

This clone was observed a single time. The CDR3: CALEGGWRDGYTF. The CDR3 nucleotides read TGTGCCCTAGAGGGGGGGTGGAGGGATGGCTACACCTTC. This chain links TRBV30 with TRBJ1-2, with a possible D match to TRBD1 (6 bases). Trimming took 8 bases from V and 6 from J, leaving 19 bases between them. Per germline, CDR1 GTSNPN and CDR2 SVGIG (reference sequence). The CDR3 is made up of 13 amino acids.

The V and J genes are TRBV5-1 and TRBJ2-1, with 9 bases identical to TRBD2. V was clipped by 4 bases and J by 0 bases; unmatched bases: 5. The CDR3 loop spans 16 amino acids. Germline CDR1 and CDR2: SGHRS and YFSETQ. The CDR3: CASSRAGGSSYNEQFF. The CDR3 bases are TGCGCCAGCAGCAGGGCGGGAGGGTCCTCCTACAATGAGCAGTTCTTC.